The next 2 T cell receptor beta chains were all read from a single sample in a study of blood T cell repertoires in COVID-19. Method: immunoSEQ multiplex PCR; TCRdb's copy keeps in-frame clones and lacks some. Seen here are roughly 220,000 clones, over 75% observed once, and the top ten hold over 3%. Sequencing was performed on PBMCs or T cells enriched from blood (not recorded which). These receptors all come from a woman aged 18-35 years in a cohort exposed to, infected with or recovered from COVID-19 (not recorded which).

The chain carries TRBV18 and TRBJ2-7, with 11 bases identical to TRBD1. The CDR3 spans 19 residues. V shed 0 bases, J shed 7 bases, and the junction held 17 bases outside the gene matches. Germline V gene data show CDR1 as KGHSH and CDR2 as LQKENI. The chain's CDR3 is CASSPPQQGMGQGVSEQYF. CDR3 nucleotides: TGTGCCAGCTCACCACCGCAGCAGGGGATGGGACAGGGGGTGAGTGAGCAGTACTTC.

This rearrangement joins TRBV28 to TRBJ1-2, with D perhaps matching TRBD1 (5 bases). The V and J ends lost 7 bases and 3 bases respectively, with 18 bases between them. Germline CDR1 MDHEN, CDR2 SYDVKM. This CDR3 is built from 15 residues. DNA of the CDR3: TGTGCCAGCATCTCGGGGAGGGGCGGACACTATGGCTACACCTTC. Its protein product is CASISGRGGHYGYTF.